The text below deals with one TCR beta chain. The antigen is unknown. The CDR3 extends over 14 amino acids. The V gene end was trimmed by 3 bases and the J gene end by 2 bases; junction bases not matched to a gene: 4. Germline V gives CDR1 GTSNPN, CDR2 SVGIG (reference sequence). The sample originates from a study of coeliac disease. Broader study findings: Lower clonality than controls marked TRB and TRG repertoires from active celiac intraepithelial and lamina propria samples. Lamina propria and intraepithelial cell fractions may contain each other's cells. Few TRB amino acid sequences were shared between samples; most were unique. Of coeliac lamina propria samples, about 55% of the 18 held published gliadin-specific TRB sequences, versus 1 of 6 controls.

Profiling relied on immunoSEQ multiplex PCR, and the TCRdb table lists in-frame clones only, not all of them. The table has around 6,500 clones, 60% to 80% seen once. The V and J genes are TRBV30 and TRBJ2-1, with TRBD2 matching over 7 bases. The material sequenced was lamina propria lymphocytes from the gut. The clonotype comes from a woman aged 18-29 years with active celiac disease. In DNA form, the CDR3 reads TGTGCCTGGAGCGCGGGAGACACCTACAATGAGCAGTTCTTC. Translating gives CAWSAGDTYNEQFF.